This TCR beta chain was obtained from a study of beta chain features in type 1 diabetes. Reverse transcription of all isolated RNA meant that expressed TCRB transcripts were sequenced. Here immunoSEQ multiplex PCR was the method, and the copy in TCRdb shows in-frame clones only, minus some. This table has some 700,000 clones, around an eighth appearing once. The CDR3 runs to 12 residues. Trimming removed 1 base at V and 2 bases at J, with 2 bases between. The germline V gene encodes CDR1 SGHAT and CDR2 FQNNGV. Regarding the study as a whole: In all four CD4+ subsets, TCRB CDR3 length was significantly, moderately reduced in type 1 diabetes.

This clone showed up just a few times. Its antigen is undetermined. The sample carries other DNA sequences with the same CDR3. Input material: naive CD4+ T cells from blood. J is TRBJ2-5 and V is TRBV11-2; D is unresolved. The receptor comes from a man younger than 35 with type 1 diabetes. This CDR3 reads CASSLGQETQYF. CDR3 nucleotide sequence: TGTGCCAGCAGCTTAGGACAAGAGACCCAGTACTTC.